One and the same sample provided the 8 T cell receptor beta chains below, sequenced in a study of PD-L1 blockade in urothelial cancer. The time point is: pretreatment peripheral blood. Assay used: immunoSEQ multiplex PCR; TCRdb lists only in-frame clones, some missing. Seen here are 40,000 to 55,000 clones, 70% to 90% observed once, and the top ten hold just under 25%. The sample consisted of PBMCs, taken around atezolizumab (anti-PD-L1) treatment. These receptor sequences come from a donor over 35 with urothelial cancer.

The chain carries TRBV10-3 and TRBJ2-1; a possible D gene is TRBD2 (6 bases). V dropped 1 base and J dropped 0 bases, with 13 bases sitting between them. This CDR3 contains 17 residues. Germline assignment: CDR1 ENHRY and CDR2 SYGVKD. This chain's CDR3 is CAISEWRGGVSYNEQFF. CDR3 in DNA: TGTGCCATCAGTGAGTGGAGGGGCGGGGTCTCCTACAATGAGCAGTTCTTC.

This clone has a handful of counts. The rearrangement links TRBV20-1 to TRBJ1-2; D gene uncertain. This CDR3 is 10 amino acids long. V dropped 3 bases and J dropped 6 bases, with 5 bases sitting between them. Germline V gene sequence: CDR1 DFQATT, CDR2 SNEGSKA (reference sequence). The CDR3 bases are TGCAGTGCTAGCAGGAATGGCTACACCTTC. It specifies CSASRNGYTF.

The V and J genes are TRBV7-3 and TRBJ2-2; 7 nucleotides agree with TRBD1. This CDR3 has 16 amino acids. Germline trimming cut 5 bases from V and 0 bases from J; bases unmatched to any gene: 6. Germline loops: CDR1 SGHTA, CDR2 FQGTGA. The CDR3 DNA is TGTGCCAGCAGCCCAGGGACAGTCGCGAACACCGGGGAGCTGTTTTTT. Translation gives CASSPGTVANTGELFF.

For the CDR3, the DNA is TGTGCCAGTAGTCCGGCCAGGGAAGGTGCCGGGGAGCTGTTTTTT. It specifies CASSPAREGAGELFF. The genes are TRBV19 and TRBJ2-2, with D perhaps TRBD1 (5 bases). Trimming took 5 bases from V and 6 from J, leaving 16 bases between them. Germline CDR1 and CDR2: LNHDA and SQIVND (reference sequence). The CDR3 runs to 15 residues.

The CDR3 DNA reads TGCGCCAGCAGCCTTTCGACAGGGGCCAGCGAGCAGTACTTC. Translating it yields CASSLSTGASEQYF. J is TRBJ2-7 and V is TRBV4-3; 8 bases line up with TRBD1. The CDR3 extends over 14 amino acids. The V segment lost 4 bases and the J segment 6 bases; nucleotides outside the gene matches: 8. CDR1 and CDR2 (germline): LGHNA, YSLEER.

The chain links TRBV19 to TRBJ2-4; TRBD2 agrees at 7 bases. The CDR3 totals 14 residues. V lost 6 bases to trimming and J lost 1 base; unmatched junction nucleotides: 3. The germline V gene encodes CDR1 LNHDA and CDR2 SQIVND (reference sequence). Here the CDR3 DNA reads TGTGCCAGTAGCTTTAGCGGGGCCAAAAACATTCAGTACTTC. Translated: CASSFSGAKNIQYF. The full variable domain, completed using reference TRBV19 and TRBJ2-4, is DGGITQSPKYLFRKEGQNVTLSCEQNLNHDAMYWYRQDPGQGLRLIYYSQIVNDFQKGDIAEGYSVSREKKESFPLTVTSAQKNPTAFYLCASSFSGAKNIQYFGAGTRLSVL.

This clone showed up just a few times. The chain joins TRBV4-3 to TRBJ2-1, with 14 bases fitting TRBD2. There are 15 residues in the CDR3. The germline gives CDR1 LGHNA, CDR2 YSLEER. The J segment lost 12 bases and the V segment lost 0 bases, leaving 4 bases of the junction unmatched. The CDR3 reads CASSQDGTSGSVQFF. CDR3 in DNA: TGCGCCAGCAGCCAAGATGGGACTAGCGGGAGTGTGCAGTTCTTC.

The chain's CDR3 is CAIRAGGPGNEQFF. CDR3 in DNA: TGTGCCATCAGGGCGGGAGGGCCGGGCAATGAGCAGTTCTTC. This chain connects TRBV10-3 to TRBJ2-1; TRBD2 agrees at 9 bases. Germline assignment: CDR1 ENHRY and CDR2 SYGVKD. V gave up 6 bases and J gave up 6 bases; unmatched junction bases: 6. The CDR3 contains 14 residues.